This entry lists 14 T cell receptor beta chains sequenced from one sample in a study of T cell repertoires in aging, cancer and after chemotherapy. The template was genomic DNA from peripheral blood, not RNA. Rearranged V-D-J TRB sequences were amplified with a mixed TRB-A/B primer pool. MiXCR was run by TCRdb on the multiplex PCR reads, yielding one entry per CDR3 protein. Counted here are about 1,900 distinct CDR3 sequences, under 20% occurring once; the ten biggest clones make up roughly 29%. What was sequenced was blood. The receptors stem from a human donor with a solid tumor.

By sample share, this clonotype is medium-sized (0.01 to 0.1%). The chain uses TRBV19 and TRBJ2-4; maybe TRBD2 (7 bases). Germline loops: CDR1 LNHDA, CDR2 SQIVND (reference sequence). The CDR3 sequence is 15 residues long. Trimming shortened V by 8 bases and J by 0 bases, and 14 bases separated the two germline ends. The CDR3 DNA reads TGTGCCAGTGGGGGGGGCCCTCTAGCCAAAAACATTCAGTACTTC. Its translation: CASGGGPLAKNIQYF.

The table lists this clonotype with a few counts. For the CDR3, the DNA is TGCGCCCCCGGACAGAACACCGGGGAGCTGTTTTTT. Translated: CAPGQNTGELFF. This chain connects TRBV23-1 to TRBJ2-2; D is perhaps TRBD1 (5 bases). TRBV23-1 is identified as an open reading frame with a role that is uncertain. The CDR3 covers 12 residues. Trimming took off 11 bases at V and 1 base at J, with 8 bases between the two ends.

This clonotype was seen more than once but under ten times. The chain combines TRBV7-9 with TRBJ2-1, with 10 nucleotides matching TRBD1. Trimming took 5 bases from V and 6 from J; bases not matched to a gene: 7. CDR3 length: 15 amino acids. The germline gives CDR1 SEHNR, CDR2 FQNEAQ (reference sequence). The CDR3 sequence is CASSPGQGGVNEQFF. CDR3 in DNA: TGTGCCAGCAGCCCCGGACAGGGGGGGGTCAATGAGCAGTTCTTC.

By its share, this clonotype is large. This chain uses TRBV19 with TRBJ1-4; 9 positions match TRBD1. In germline, CDR1 is LNHDA, CDR2 SQIVND (reference sequence). J gave up 6 bases and V 3 bases, and 14 bases lay outside the gene matches. The CDR3 is made up of 18 amino acids. CDR3 protein: CASSMFGQGPPDDEKLFF. In DNA form, the CDR3 reads TGTGCCAGTAGTATGTTTGGACAGGGGCCGCCGGATGATGAAAAACTGTTTTTT.

This rearrangement joins TRBV29-1 to TRBJ1-4; 7 nucleotides agree with TRBD1. The CDR3 contains 15 residues. With 3 bases clipped from V and 8 bases from J, the junction kept 12 bases outside the gene matches. Germline CDR1 SQVTM, CDR2 ANQGSEA. The CDR3: CSVDRPQGGREKLFF. The CDR3 nucleotides are TGCAGCGTTGATCGCCCTCAGGGGGGAAGGGAAAAACTGTTTTTT. Filled out from reference TRBV29-1 and TRBJ1-4, the complete variable domain reads SAVISQKPSRDICQRGTSLTIQCQVDSQVTMMFWYRQQPGQSLTLIATANQGSEATYESGFVIDKFPISRPNLTFSTLTVSNMSPEDSSIYLCSVDRPQGGREKLFFGSGTQLSVL.

This clonotype has just one count. The rearrangement uses TRBV6-5 and TRBJ1-2; TRBD1 matches at 9 bases. Germline V lookup: CDR1 MNHEY, CDR2 SVGAGI. Losses at the gene ends were 5 bases for V and 8 bases for J; bases not matched to a gene: 6. The CDR3 contains 13 residues. The CDR3 region has the DNA TGTGCCAGCAGTACACAGGGGGCGTCGGGCTACACCTTC. Translating gives CASSTQGASGYTF.

By frequency in the sample, this clonotype is medium-sized. J is TRBJ2-1 and V is TRBV11-2; 9 bases match TRBD2. V was clipped by 5 bases and J by 10 bases; unmatched bases: 6. Germline CDR1 reads SGHAT; CDR2 reads FQNNGV. The CDR3 has 13 amino acids. In DNA, the CDR3 is TGTGCCAGCAGCCGAGCGGGAGGAGACGAGCAGTTCTTC. Translated, it gives CASSRAGGDEQFF. Together with reference TRBV11-2 and TRBJ2-1, the CDR3 gives the full variable domain: EAGVAQSPRYKIIEKRQSVAFWCNPISGHATLYWYQQILGQGPKLLIQFQNNGVVDDSQLPKDRFSAERLKGVDSTLKIQPAKLEDSAVYLCASSRAGGDEQFFGPGTRLTVL.

By share of the sample, this clonotype is large. The chain uses TRBV29-1 and TRBJ1-3; D remains unclear. The CDR3 spans 13 residues. The V end was cut by 1 base, the J end by 0 bases, with 4 bases between. Germline V gives CDR1 SQVTM, CDR2 ANQGSEA. Here the CDR3 DNA reads TGCAGCGTTGAAGTCTCCTCTGGAAACACCATATATTTT. Translation gives CSVEVSSGNTIYF.

The rearrangement links TRBV30 to TRBJ2-1, with TRBD2 matching over 14 bases. The CDR3 length is 17 residues. Germline CDR1 GTSNPN, CDR2 SVGIG (reference sequence). V was clipped by 0 bases and J by 5 bases; unmatched bases: 6. The CDR3 DNA reads as TGTGCCTGGAGTGTGGGACTAGCGGGAGTCTCACACAATGAGCAGTTCTTC. Residues: CAWSVGLAGVSHNEQFF.

In this sample, this clonotype is medium-sized. The chain uses TRBV6-6 and TRBJ1-5, with a weak D call TRBD1 (5 bases). The V gene's germline CDR1 is MNHNY and CDR2 SVGAGI (reference sequence). Trimming removed 2 bases at V and 0 bases at J, with 11 bases between. The CDR3 runs 16 residues. DNA of the CDR3: TGTGCCAGCAGTTACGACCGGGGGTATAGCAATCAGCCCCAGCATTTT. It codes for CASSYDRGYSNQPQHF.

By proportion, this clonotype is medium-sized (0.01 to 0.1%). This sequence joins TRBV20-1 and TRBJ2-2, with D uncertain. The CDR3 runs 14 residues. Germline V lookup: CDR1 DFQATT, CDR2 SNEGSKA (reference sequence). The ends were cut back, 0 bases at V and 3 bases at J, with 8 bases in the middle. The CDR3 DNA reads TGCAGTGCTAGAGATCTACACTACACCGGGGAGCTGTTTTTT. Protein product: CSARDLHYTGELFF.

To note about this clonotype: Because it lacks the conserved phenylalanine or tryptophan at the end, this CDR3 is likely a read error. It is unclear where the CDR3 begins or ends on the DNA, so no DNA is shown, and the CDR3 is as TCRdb lists it. This sequence joins TRBV6-1 and TRBJ2-6. The CDR3 length is 8 residues, termini included. Germline CDR1 reads MNHNS; CDR2 reads SASEGT. The CDR3 protein is CASSESSL.

In this sample, this clonotype is medium-sized. The chain joins TRBV12-3 or TRBV12-4 to TRBJ1-3, with 9 bases matching TRBD1. V lost 4 bases and J lost 4; bases outside the gene matches: 2. The CDR3 is 14 amino acids. The CDR3 nucleotides read TGTGCCAGCAGTTACAGGGGGCTCGGAAACACCATATATTTT. Its translation is CASSYRGLGNTIYF.

This chain uses TRBV4-1 with TRBJ2-7; 7 bases map to TRBD1. Per the germline V gene, CDR1 is MGHRA and CDR2 is YSYEKL. After removal of 9 bases from V and 0 bases from J, the junction contained 8 bases not matched to a gene. The CDR3 is made up of 14 amino acids. CDR3 region: CASRARDSSYEQYF. CDR3 in DNA: TGCGCCAGTCGGGCCCGGGACAGCTCCTACGAGCAGTACTTC.